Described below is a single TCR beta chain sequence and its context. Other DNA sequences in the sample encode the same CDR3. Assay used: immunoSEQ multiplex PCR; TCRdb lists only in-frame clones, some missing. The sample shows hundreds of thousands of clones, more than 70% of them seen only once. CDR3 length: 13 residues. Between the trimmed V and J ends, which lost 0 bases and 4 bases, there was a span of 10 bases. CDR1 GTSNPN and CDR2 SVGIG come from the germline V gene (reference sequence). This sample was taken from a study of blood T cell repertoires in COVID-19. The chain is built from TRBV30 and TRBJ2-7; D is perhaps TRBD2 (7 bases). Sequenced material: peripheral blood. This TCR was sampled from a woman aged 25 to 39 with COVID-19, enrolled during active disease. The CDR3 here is CAWSVGRGYEQYF. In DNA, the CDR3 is TGTGCCTGGAGTGTAGGGAGGGGGTACGAGCAGTACTTC.